This T cell receptor (beta chain) was recorded in a study of PD-L1 blockade in urothelial cancer. Spiking each PCR with synthetic TCR analog templates was performed. Data came from immunoSEQ multiplex PCR; TCRdb stores just in-frame clones and leaves some out. The top ten hold roughly 14% of the sample, which has about 86,000 clones, 85% to 90% seen once. Study results and limitations: Where pretreatment blood TCR clonality fell below the median, better survival was predicted.

V was pared by 0 bases and J by 2 bases, with 2 bases between. This CDR3 comprises 13 residues. Germline CDR1 is SGHNT and CDR2 is YYREEE (reference sequence). Comments on this clone: Antigen unknown.

Time point of the sample: pretreatment peripheral blood. Enrolled patients showed locally advanced or metastatic urothelial carcinoma. Patient sample counts ranged from 1 to 8, pretreatment and on-treatment. The chain carries TRBV5-4 and TRBJ2-2; D ambiguous. This material consisted of PBMCs, taken around atezolizumab (anti-PD-L1) treatment. This TCR came from a man between 60 and 75 years old with urothelial cancer. The CDR3 nucleotides read TGTGCCAGCAGCTTGGCTAACACCGGGGAGCTGTTTTTT. Encoded protein: CASSLANTGELFF.